This T cell receptor (beta chain) was obtained from a study of blood T cells in healthy people across ages (dated by TCRdb to between 2014 and 2017). Broadly, across the study: In model experiments, roughly one uniquely barcoded TCR beta cDNA molecule per two T cells was captured by template switching. Using deep sequencing normalized with unique cDNA molecular identifiers, the study measured how TCR beta repertoire diversity changes with age. The donors were split into four age groups: young (average about 15 years), middle-aged (about 40), aged (approximately 59) and long-lived (roughly 77). Donors of different ages were randomly distributed across sequencing lanes to avoid experimental bias. The study analyzed two additional independent replicas of 1 million unique cDNA reads from the same blood draw for two donors, one aged 18 to 30 and one aged 80 or older. General findings and caveats noted by the study authors: Observed TCR beta diversity per million T cells fell roughly linearly with age, and a significant reduction was already apparent by age around 39. Compared with the aged group, more naive CD4+ T cells, fewer expanded clones and increased TCR diversity were shown by the long-lived group, suggesting age selection. Estimates of total diversity based on one million sequenced T cells were considered lower bounds and underestimates. Since profiling was done on bulk unsorted PBMCs, naive and antigen-experienced compartments could not be conclusively compared. There was a strong correlation between observed TCR beta diversity and the percentage of naive T cells measured by flow cytometry. Because donor CMV infection status was unknown, age-related changes in expanded clonotypes were potentially confounded.

Systemically healthy Caucasian individuals from Russia, 35 to 40 in total and aged 6 to 90 years, were included as donors. Around 10 milliliters of peripheral blood were collected from each donor into EDTA-treated Vacutainer tubes. Ficoll-Paque density-gradient centrifugation was used to isolate PBMCs, with at least 7 million per sample. Total RNA, at least 5.5 micrograms per sample, was extracted from PBMCs with Trizol reagent. The percentages of naive CD45RAhigh/CD27high T cells were determined by flow cytometry on a PBMC aliquot from every donor. The CDR3 has 13 amino acids, counting the end cysteine and phenylalanine. Of all the DNA, just the CDR3 is kept, 39 bases in frame from base 1. At the junction V is shortened by 0 bases and J by 5 bases, with 10 bases in between. Sequences DFQATT (CDR1) and SNEGSKA (CDR2) are obtained from the germline V gene (reference sequence). About this clonotype itself: Its cognate antigen has yet to be identified. Base-call qualities are not available, and no considerably larger clone is one nucleotide away.

Receptors were amplified or captured by 5' RACE. These reads were obtained on an Illumina HiSeq 2500. A second PCR of roughly 7 to 11 cycles was performed with a sample-barcoded 5' primer and a J-beta primer mix. Each TCR beta cDNA molecule received a unique molecular identifier from a template-switch 5' adaptor carrying 12 random nucleotides. Each sample yielded at least 3 million CDR3-containing paired-end reads. First-strand cDNA synthesis was performed from all RNA using the Mint cDNA synthesis kit, with priming by a TRBC-specific oligonucleotide. Following uracil-DNA glycosylase treatment, all cDNA underwent a first 18-cycle PCR with the universal primers M1SS and BC2_uni_R. The paper's data handling went like this. Normalization of each sample was performed by random selection of 1 million high-quality reads, each carrying a distinct molecular identifier. Instead of being binned into consensus sequences, reads with shared molecular identifiers were discarded. CDR3 identification, clonotype clustering and error correction used MiTCR with a Q25 quality threshold and the strictest error-elimination algorithm. A nonparametric unseen species model with Euler transformation was used to estimate a lower bound on total TCR beta diversity. The public sequencing data were trimmed at Q25 with fastp and processed into clonotypes with MiXCR by TCRdb, which kept only in-frame beta chains. Merged by CDR3 protein, the rows form single entries marked with the most common genes and DNA. These V and J calls are TCRdb output, not the study's own analysis. Recorded for this sample are 710,000 or so distinct CDR3 sequences; about 20% of them occurred a single time. The leading ten clones occupy roughly 22% of the sample.

The material sequenced was blood. The V and J genes are TRBV20-1 and TRBJ2-5; a confident D gene designation cannot be given. The origin of this receptor is a man in his 70s in good health. The CDR3 protein sequence reads: CSARDRLEETQYF. The nucleotide sequence is given as TGCAGTGCTAGAGATCGGTTGGAGGAGACCCAGTACTTC.